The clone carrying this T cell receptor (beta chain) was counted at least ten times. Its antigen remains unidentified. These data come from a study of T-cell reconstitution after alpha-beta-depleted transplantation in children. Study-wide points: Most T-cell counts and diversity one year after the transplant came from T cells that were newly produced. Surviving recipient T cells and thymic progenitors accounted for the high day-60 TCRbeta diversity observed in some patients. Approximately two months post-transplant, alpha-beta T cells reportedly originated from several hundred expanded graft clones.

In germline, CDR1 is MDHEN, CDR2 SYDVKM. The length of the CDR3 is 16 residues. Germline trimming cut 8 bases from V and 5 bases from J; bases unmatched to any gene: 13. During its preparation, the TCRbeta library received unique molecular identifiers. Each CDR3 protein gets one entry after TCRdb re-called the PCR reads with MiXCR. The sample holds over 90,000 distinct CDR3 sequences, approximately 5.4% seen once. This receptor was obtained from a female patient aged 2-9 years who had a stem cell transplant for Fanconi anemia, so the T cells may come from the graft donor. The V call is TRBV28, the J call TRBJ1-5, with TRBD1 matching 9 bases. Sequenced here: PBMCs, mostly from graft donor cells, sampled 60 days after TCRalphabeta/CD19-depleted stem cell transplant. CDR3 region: CASEFAPGTGYQPQHF. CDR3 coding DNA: TGTGCCAGCGAGTTCGCCCCCGGGACAGGGTATCAGCCCCAGCATTTT.